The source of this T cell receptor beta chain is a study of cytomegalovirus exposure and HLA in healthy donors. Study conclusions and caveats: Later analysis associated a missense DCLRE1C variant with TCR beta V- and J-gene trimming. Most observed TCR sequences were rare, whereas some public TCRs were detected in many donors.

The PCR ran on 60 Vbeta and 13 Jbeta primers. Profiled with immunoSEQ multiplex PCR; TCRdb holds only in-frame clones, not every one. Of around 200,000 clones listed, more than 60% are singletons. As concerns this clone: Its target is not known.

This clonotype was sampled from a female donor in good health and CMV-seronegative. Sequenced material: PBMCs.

The CDR3 DNA follows: TGTGCCTGGAGTCCAAGGGGGTTCAGGCAATGGAACACTGAAGCTTTCTTT. As protein: CAWSPRGFRQWNTEAFF. The genes are TRBV30 and TRBJ1-1, with D possibly being TRBD1 (6 bases). The V end lost 2 bases, the J end lost 1 base, and 20 bases lay between the germline ends. Per germline, CDR1 GTSNPN and CDR2 SVGIG (reference sequence). This CDR3 has 17 residues.